This TCR beta chain is drawn from a study of molecular identifiers for immune sequencing clone quantification. Libraries of bulk TCR were made by previously described methods (with listed TCR primers). TCRdb itself ran the PCR reads through MiXCR, one entry per CDR3 protein. The sample has more than 550,000 distinct CDR3 sequences, 25% seen once. The CDR3 is made up of 14 amino acids. Germline loops: CDR1 LNHDA, CDR2 SQIVND (reference sequence). V dropped 6 bases and J dropped 2; count of bases not matched to a gene: 3. Libraries for naive CD8 T cells, which were made from approximately 20,000 to 1,000,000 sorted cells, drew on 10%, 30% or 50% of the RNA. This clonotype has only a few counts.

Sequencing was carried out using naive CD8+ T cells from blood, with Jurkat cell RNA spiked in. Subset denoted: FACS-sorted CD8+CD4-CCR7+CD45RA+ naive T cells. This chain joins TRBV19 and TRBJ1-3; 8 bases map to TRBD1. The sequence came from a human donor in good health. Some libraries in this study had Jurkat cell RNA spiked in. DNA for the CDR3: TGTGCCAGTAGCCAGGGGGCGCCTGGAAACACCATATATTTT. The encoded protein is CASSQGAPGNTIYF.